This is a list of T cell receptor beta chains from one sample in a study of blood T cell repertoires in COVID-19. Repertoires were generated with immunoSEQ multiplex PCR, while TCRdb's copy carries only in-frame clones and drops some. This table holds about 290,000 clones, 80% to 90% found once. The specimen sequenced was peripheral blood. Receptor source: a man between 35 and 55 years old with acute or convalescent COVID-19. Each CDR3 is given with its conserved first and last residue. D genes are given only for firm matches. Clone sizes are given selectively: once, few, many, or a class where the clone is expanded.

d_call	j_call	cdr3_length	clone_size	v_call	cdr3_nt	cdr3_aa
.	TRBJ1-6	14	.	TRBV19	TGTGCCAGTAGTATTTCCTTTCTCAATTCACCCCTCCACTTT	CASSISFLNSPLHF
TRBD1	TRBJ2-7	15	.	TRBV12-5	TGTGCTAGTGGTCCGTGGGGGACAGGGGGAAACGAGCAGTACTTC	CASGPWGTGGNEQYF
TRBD1	TRBJ2-7	14	.	TRBV5-1	TGCGCCAGCAAAATACAGGGGAACTCCTACGAGCAGTACTTC	CASKIQGNSYEQYF
TRBD2	TRBJ2-3	14	.	TRBV24-1	TGTGCCACCAGCGGCGGGGGAATATCAGATACGCAGTATTTT	CATSGGGISDTQYF
.	TRBJ1-6	14	.	TRBV2	TGTGCCAGCAGTGAGAGGCGGATCAATTCACCCCTCCACTTT	CASSERRINSPLHF
TRBD1	TRBJ1-4	15	.	TRBV27	TGTGCCAGCACCACCTACAGGGGGACTAATGAAAAACTGTTTTTT	CASTTYRGTNEKLFF
TRBD1	TRBJ1-1	12	.	TRBV12-3/TRBV12-4	TGTGCCAGCAGCCCTGCGACAGGGGAAGCTTTCTTT	CASSPATGEAFF
TRBD1	TRBJ1-2	14	.	TRBV5-4	TGTGCCAGCAGCCCGGGACAGGCTGGCCCTGGCTACACCTTC	CASSPGQAGPGYTF
TRBD1	TRBJ1-3	16	few	TRBV24-1	TGTGCCACCAGTGACCCAGCCACAGGGGATAAGGACACCATATATTTT	CATSDPATGDKDTIYF
TRBD1	TRBJ2-7	15	.	TRBV30	TGTGCCTGGAGTGTCTATACAGGGGCCGGGGAGGAGCAGTACTTC	CAWSVYTGAGEEQYF
TRBD1	TRBJ1-3	17	few	TRBV3-1/TRBV3-2	TGTGCCAGCAGCCAAAGCCGGGACAGGGGGCGAGGAAACACCATATATTTT	CASSQSRDRGRGNTIYF
.	TRBJ1-1	19	.	TRBV27	TGTGCCAGCAGAGTTGAGGGTATTCAACTCGTCCCCCCTTACACTGAAGCTTTCTTT	CASRVEGIQLVPPYTEAFF
TRBD1	TRBJ1-1	15	.	TRBV19	TGTGCCAGTAGTATCAACGGACAGGGGAACACTGAAGCTTTCTTT	CASSINGQGNTEAFF
.	TRBJ2-1	16	.	TRBV3-1/TRBV3-2	TGTGCCAGCAGCCAAGATGTCGGACTGCCAACGAATGAGCAGTTCTTC	CASSQDVGLPTNEQFF
TRBD1	TRBJ1-4	17	.	TRBV5-1	TGCGCCAGCAGCTTGGGACAGGGCAGCCTAGACAATGAAAAACTGTTTTTT	CASSLGQGSLDNEKLFF
.	TRBJ2-5	13	.	TRBV9	TGTGCCAGCAGCCCGTACGGGGTTAGGGCCCAGTACTTC	CASSPYGVRAQYF
.	TRBJ2-1	15	.	TRBV27	TGTGCCAGCTGTTTTCGGGGAAGCTCCTACAATGAGCAGTTCTTC	CASCFRGSSYNEQFF
.	TRBJ1-6	14	.	TRBV30	TGTGCCTGGAGCCCGAGCTCCTATAATTCACCCCTCCACTTT	CAWSPSSYNSPLHF
TRBD1	TRBJ1-4	19	few	TRBV5-6	TGTGCCAGCAGCCAACCACCCGACAGGGTAACTGCAACTAATGAAAAACTGTTTTTT	CASSQPPDRVTATNEKLFF
.	TRBJ2-2	15	.	TRBV5-1	TGCGCCAGCAGCCTTGGCTCGACTAACACCGGGGAGCTGTTTTTT	CASSLGSTNTGELFF
TRBD1	TRBJ2-2	16	.	TRBV5-1	TGCGCCAGCAGCTTTCCGGGACAGGGAAAGACCGGGGAGCTGTTTTTT	CASSFPGQGKTGELFF
.	TRBJ1-2	14	.	TRBV6-6	TGTGCCAGCAGACCAGGGTCAGCTAACTATGGCTACACCTTC	CASRPGSANYGYTF
.	TRBJ1-6	17	.	TRBV7-8	TGTGCCAGCAGCTCTAGGCTGAGTAGGCCCGTTAATTCACCCCTCCACTTT	CASSSRLSRPVNSPLHF
.	TRBJ1-2	14	.	TRBV30	TGTGCCTGGAGTTTCAACCCCCGGGACTATGGCTACACCTTC	CAWSFNPRDYGYTF
.	TRBJ1-6	13	.	TRBV12-3/TRBV12-4	TGTGCCAGCAGCTCCGCGGGATCATCACCCCTCCACTTT	CASSSAGSSPLHF
TRBD2	TRBJ2-3	14	.	TRBV10-2	TGCGCCAGCAGGGCGGGGGGCCTCACAGATACGCAGTATTTT	CASRAGGLTDTQYF
.	TRBJ1-5	16	.	TRBV5-6	TGTGCCAGCAGCTTGGACCAGGGAGGAAGCAATCAGCCCCAGCATTTT	CASSLDQGGSNQPQHF
TRBD2	TRBJ2-3	16	once	TRBV4-1	TGCGCCAGCAGCCAAGGACTAGCGGTAATCACAGATACGCAGTATTTT	CASSQGLAVITDTQYF
.	TRBJ2-7	16	.	TRBV5-4	TGTGCCAGCAGCTTAGACAGCGCCAGGAGCTCCTACGAGCAGTACTTC	CASSLDSARSSYEQYF
.	TRBJ2-2	15	.	TRBV7-8	TGTGCCAGCAGCTTTCGGCTAGGCGGGACCGGGGAGCTGTTTTTT	CASSFRLGGTGELFF
.	TRBJ1-3	14	.	TRBV3-1/TRBV3-2	TGTGCCAGCAGCCCCAGACAGGCTGGAAACACCATATATTTT	CASSPRQAGNTIYF
.	TRBJ1-6	13	.	TRBV11-1	TGTGCCAGCAGGTTCAGGGGTAATTCACCCCTCCACTTT	CASRFRGNSPLHF
.	TRBJ1-5	14	.	TRBV6-5	TGTGCCAGCAGTAGGATTTTTTCAGGGTTGCCCCAGCATTTT	CASSRIFSGLPQHF
.	TRBJ2-1	11	once	TRBV2	TGTGCCAGCAGTGAGGAGCGATGGCAGTTCTTC	CASSEERWQFF
.	TRBJ2-6	16	.	TRBV24-1	TGTGCCACCAGTGAGCACACAGGGACTGGGGCCAACGTCCTGACTTTC	CATSEHTGTGANVLTF
TRBD2	TRBJ2-1	19	once	TRBV5-1	TGCGCCAGCAGCTCCGGGGGTAGCGGGGGGATGAGGCCCGGCAATGAGCAGTTCTTC	CASSSGGSGGMRPGNEQFF
TRBD2	TRBJ2-3	14	.	TRBV6-5	TGTGCCAGTACCCGGGGGGGGGAGGGAGATACGCAGTATTTT	CASTRGGEGDTQYF
TRBD1	TRBJ1-6	15	.	TRBV19	TGTGCCAGTAGTATACAGGGGGCTGAGGGCTCACCCCTCCACTTT	CASSIQGAEGSPLHF
TRBD1	TRBJ2-3	14	.	TRBV10-1	TGCGCCAGCAGTGAGGACAGGGGGCGCGTTACGCAGTATTTT	CASSEDRGRVTQYF
.	TRBJ1-1	13	.	TRBV7-3	TGTGCCAGCAGCTTAACTCAGAACACTGAAGCTTTCTTT	CASSLTQNTEAFF
.	TRBJ1-1	13	.	TRBV19	TGTGCCAGTTCTGCGACAGGTGAAACTGAAGCTTTCTTT	CASSATGETEAFF
.	TRBJ2-7	16	.	TRBV5-6	TGTGCCAGCAGCCCCGCGCCCACAGCAGGTTACTACGAGCAGTACTTC	CASSPAPTAGYYEQYF
.	TRBJ2-3	17	.	TRBV3-1/TRBV3-2	TGTGCCAGCAGCCAACCCCTAGGGGGGGGGCACACAGATACGCAGTATTTT	CASSQPLGGGHTDTQYF
TRBD2	TRBJ2-7	15	.	TRBV7-8	TGTGCCAGCAGCTCTCCGGGACTAGCGCCCTACGAGCAGTACTTC	CASSSPGLAPYEQYF
TRBD1	TRBJ2-7	10	.	TRBV20-1	TGCAGTGCGGGGGACAGGGAGCAGTACTTC	CSAGDREQYF
.	TRBJ2-1	14	.	TRBV6-4	TGTGCCAGCAGTGGGGCAGCCTCCTACAATGAGCAGTTCTTC	CASSGAASYNEQFF